This paragraph covers one T cell receptor beta chain sequence. Its specificity is not known. Donors, without exception, were Caucasian adults residing in Nashville, Tennessee. CDR1 and CDR2 from the germline V gene are MNHEY and SMNVEV (reference sequence). Trimming cost V 3 bases and J 0 bases, with 12 bases left between them. The CDR3 runs 16 residues. These data belong to a study of shared clonotypes between healthy human individuals. Once extracted for a subset, genomic DNA was divided evenly among several immunoSEQ plates. As handled by the study authors: ImmunoSEQ supplied junction-only sequences lacking quality scores, so filtering was different. Assay: immunoSEQ multiplex PCR; the TCRdb copy retains only in-frame clones and omits some. The D gene and trimming were derived from the DNA, and the V and J assignments and clone size from that table. The sample holds about 700,000 clones; 74% are singletons and the top ten take approximately 1.6%.

Study outcomes and limitations: As a rule, naive subsets had a larger estimated richness than memory subsets.

The specimen sequenced was memory CD4+ T cells sorted from blood. Subset reported: CD45RA-negative fraction. The chain combines TRBV27 with TRBJ2-4; D tentatively reads TRBD1 or TRBD2 (6 bases each). The receptor was isolated from a woman aged 30 to 39 in good health. CDR3 nucleotides: TGTGCCAGCAGTTTGGGGGCGGGATTAGCCAAAAACATTCAGTACTTC. Translated, it gives CASSLGAGLAKNIQYF.